The table lists the clone carrying this T cell receptor (beta chain) with a few counts. Beta-chain TCR CDR3 regions were amplified from RNA transcripts. First-round RT-PCR relied on HTBI primers, and a second-round multiplex PCR came next. TCRdb re-called the multiplex PCR reads with MiXCR, one entry per CDR3 protein. The data show around 670,000 distinct CDR3 sequences, roughly two fifths seen once. These data belong to a study of Graves' ophthalmopathy and Graves' hyperthyroidism. Unmatched junction bases numbered 7, after V lost 5 bases and J lost 3 bases. The CDR3 extends over 14 amino acids. Germline V gives CDR1 SEHNR, CDR2 FQNEAQ (reference sequence).

Sequenced material: peripheral blood. The chain couples TRBV7-9 to TRBJ2-7; 7 bases fit TRBD1. The sequence derives from an adult man with Graves' ophthalmopathy. CDR3 DNA: TGTGCCAGCAGCCCGAGCCCAGGGGGCTACGAGCAGTACTTC. It specifies CASSPSPGGYEQYF.